The text below deals with one TCR beta chain. Its antigen remains unknown. This entry belongs to a study of response to subunit inactivated influenza vaccine. Findings and caveats of the study: That few new T cells are recruited by each seasonal influenza vaccination was the authors' suggestion.

TCRdb reprocessed the RT-PCR reads via MiXCR and lists one record per CDR3 protein. The repertoire holds approximately 700,000 distinct CDR3 sequences, with 15% to 18% as singletons. The CDR3 has 15 residues. Trimming cost V 1 base and J 0 bases, with 10 bases left between them. CDR1 is MGHRA, CDR2 YSYEKL, per germline. Sequencing used PBMCs from blood, obtained 11 to 12 days after vaccination. The chain links TRBV4-1 to TRBJ2-7; D is uncertain. The clonotype comes from a man aged 50-59 years who received an inactivated influenza vaccine. CDR3 amino acids: CASSQAGPASYEQYF. As DNA, the CDR3 is TGCGCCAGCAGCCAAGCAGGACCGGCCTCCTACGAGCAGTACTTC.